The T cell receptor beta chain under discussion was sequenced for a study of cytomegalovirus exposure and HLA in healthy donors. This CDR3 spans 15 amino acids. Germline assignment: CDR1 SGHRS and CDR2 YFSETQ. V shed 1 base and J 4 bases; nucleotides not matched to a gene: 3. Regarding this clone: The antigen is undetermined.

PCR was performed using 60 Vbeta and 13 Jbeta primers. In the original processing: An analysis performed later counted 72 million or so unique TCR beta chains (roughly 11 million of them shared). The method was immunoSEQ multiplex PCR; TCRdb's version includes in-frame clones alone and lacks a portion of them. V, J and clone size derive from that table, while D and trimming were established from the DNA sequence. The table lists 200,000 or so clones, 70% to 90% of them singletons. Overall study findings and caveats: Available immune exposure information covered CMV serostatus only. From TCR beta sequences, most subjects' HLA-A and HLA-B alleles were reportedly predicted accurately.

This chain joins TRBV5-1 and TRBJ1-3, with 9 bases that match TRBD1. The sequencing input was PBMCs. The TCR sequence derives from a man aged 25-45 years in good health and CMV-seronegative. In nucleotides, the CDR3 is TGCGCCAGCAGCTTGTCACAGGGGGCCGGAAACACCATATATTTT. Translating gives CASSLSQGAGNTIYF.